This T cell receptor beta chain came from a study of blood T cell repertoires in COVID-19. This CDR3 has 13 amino acids. The germline CDR1 and CDR2 sequences are KGHSH and LQKENI. V was trimmed by 3 bases and J by 6 bases, leaving 8 bases between them. Only in-frame clones appear in the TCRdb table, and some are missing; sequencing was by immunoSEQ multiplex PCR. The sample holds around 300,000 clones, 85% seen once. Sequenced input: peripheral blood. The sequence derives from a human donor in a cohort sampled during active COVID-19. The rearrangement links TRBV18 to TRBJ2-2, with D hard to call. The CDR3 loop reads CASSPFGSGELFF. CDR3 sequence (DNA): TGTGCCAGCTCACCGTTCGGTTCCGGGGAGCTGTTTTTT.